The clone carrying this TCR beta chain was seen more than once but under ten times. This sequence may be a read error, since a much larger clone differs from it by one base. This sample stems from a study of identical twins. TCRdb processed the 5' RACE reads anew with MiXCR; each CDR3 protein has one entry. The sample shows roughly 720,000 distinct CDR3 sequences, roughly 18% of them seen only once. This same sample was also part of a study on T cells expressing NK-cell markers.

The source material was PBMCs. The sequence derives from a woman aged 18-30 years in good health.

In DNA, the CDR3 is TGTGCCAGCAGCCAAGGGGGGGGGGCCTACGAGCAGTACTTC. Its protein is CASSQGGGAYEQYF. V and J are TRBV4-2 and TRBJ2-7; 7 bases match TRBD2. This CDR3 contains 14 residues. V shed 1 base, J shed 2 bases, and the junction held 2 bases outside the gene matches. Germline V gives CDR1 LGHNA, CDR2 YNFKEQ.